The 13 T cell receptor beta chains in this list originate from one sample, sequenced in a study of early T cells in non-severe SARS-CoV-2 infection. TCRdb redid the calling of the 5' RACE reads with MiXCR, one entry per CDR3 protein. Found here are approximately 22,000 distinct CDR3 sequences, 5.7% of them singletons; the top ten hold approximately 14%. This sample comprised whole blood, obtained at baseline. These receptor sequences come from an adult who was a healthcare worker with PCR-confirmed SARS-CoV-2 infection or an uninfected control (not recorded which).

Only a few counts were recorded for this clonotype. The genes are TRBV5-1 and TRBJ1-2; the match to TRBD1 covers 7 bases. Germline CDR1 is SGHRS and CDR2 is YFSETQ. The ends lost 4 bases at V and 6 bases at J; junction bases unmatched: 3. CDR3 length equals 12 residues. CDR3 nucleotides: TGCGCCAGCAGCCTTCAGGGGGATGGCTACACCTTC. It specifies CASSLQGDGYTF.

The chain couples TRBV7-2 to TRBJ2-7; TRBD2 is a possible D gene (5 bases). Germline assignment: CDR1 SGHTA and CDR2 FQGNSA. V lost 1 base and J lost 0, with 10 bases in between. The CDR3 loop spans 15 amino acids. The CDR3 loop reads CASSLDSGNSYEQYF. CDR3 nucleotide sequence: TGTGCCAGCAGCTTAGATTCGGGGAACTCCTACGAGCAGTACTTC.

This clonotype came up many times. This sequence joins TRBV27 and TRBJ1-2; D is unresolved. V was shortened by 2 bases and J by 5 bases, with 9 bases between the two germline ends. Germline values: CDR1 MNHEY, CDR2 SMNVEV (reference sequence). There are 13 residues in the CDR3. The CDR3 DNA is TGTGCCAGCAGTTTAAACAGCTTGTATGGCTACACCTTC. This codes for CASSLNSLYGYTF.

This clonotype has more than one count but fewer than ten. The V and J genes are TRBV7-9 and TRBJ1-1; TRBD1 agrees at 9 bases. V shed 6 bases, J shed 0 bases, and the junction held 5 bases outside the gene matches. The CDR3 has 15 residues. The germline V gene encodes CDR1 SEHNR and CDR2 FQNEAQ (reference sequence). The chain's CDR3 is CASRGQGSMNTEAFF. The CDR3 DNA is TGTGCCAGCAGGGGACAGGGAAGCATGAACACTGAAGCTTTCTTT.

The chain employs TRBV4-3 and TRBJ1-6; D ambiguous. In germline, CDR1 is LGHNA, CDR2 YSLEER. Trimming stripped 8 bases from V and 7 bases from J, with 21 bases between. This CDR3 is built from 16 residues. CDR3 amino acids: CASGPNRGQLNSPLHF. For the CDR3, the DNA is TGCGCCAGCGGCCCGAATCGAGGTCAATTAAATTCACCCCTCCACTTT.

This clonotype was observed many times. The chain carries TRBV27 and TRBJ1-1, with no clear D. This CDR3 has 14 residues. Trimming took 7 bases from V and 3 from J, leaving 15 bases between them. Germline CDR1 and CDR2: MNHEY and SMNVEV (reference sequence). The DNA for the CDR3 is TGTGCCAGCAAACCCGCTGGGTTGGACACTGAAGCTTTCTTT. As protein: CASKPAGLDTEAFF.

The chain recombines TRBV4-3 with TRBJ2-1, with 11 bases lining up with TRBD2. The germline V gene has CDR1 LGHNA and CDR2 YSLEER. The CDR3 is 19 residues long. With 1 base clipped from V and 0 bases from J, the junction kept 8 bases outside the gene matches. CDR3 DNA: TGCGCCAGCAGCCAAGTCGGGACTAGCGGTGGCCTCTCCTACAATGAGCAGTTCTTC. Its translation is CASSQVGTSGGLSYNEQFF.

This clonotype was counted at least ten times. The V gene is TRBV15, the J gene TRBJ2-7, with a possible D match to TRBD2 (5 bases). CDR3 length equals 16 residues. Germline assignment: CDR1 LNHNV and CDR2 YYDKDF (reference sequence). The V end lost 0 bases, the J end lost 2 bases, and 14 bases lay between the germline ends. In DNA, the CDR3 is TGTGCCACCAGCAGAGATCCTCGGGGAAATACCTACGAGCAGTACTTC. This gives the protein CATSRDPRGNTYEQYF.

There are a few counts of this clonotype. The rearrangement uses TRBV3-1 and TRBJ1-1; D is unclear. Germline CDR1 and CDR2: LGHDT and YNNKEL (reference sequence). Trimming left V 4 bases short and J 8 bases short, with 11 bases between. CDR3 length equals 12 residues. DNA for the CDR3: TGTGCCAGCAGCCCTTGGAAGGGCGAAGCTTTCTTT. It yields the protein CASSPWKGEAFF. Filled out from reference TRBV3-1 and TRBJ1-1, the complete variable domain reads DTAVSQTPKYLVTQMGNDKSIKCEQNLGHDTMYWYKQDSKKFLKIMFSYNNKELIINETVPNRFSPKSPDKAHLNLHINSLELGDSAVYFCASSPWKGEAFFGQGTRLTVV.

This clonotype occurred many times. The chain uses TRBV5-5 and TRBJ1-1; D not certain. Trimming took off 2 bases at V and 5 bases at J, with 13 bases between the two ends. Germline values: CDR1 SGHKS, CDR2 YYEKEE (reference sequence). The CDR3 loop spans 14 amino acids. The CDR3: CASSFGGPRTEAFF. Here the CDR3 DNA reads TGTGCCAGCAGCTTTGGAGGGCCGAGGACTGAAGCTTTCTTT.

This clonotype was found many times. CDR3: CSARGRDSYNEQFF. The CDR3 DNA reads TGCAGTGCTAGAGGCCGGGACAGCTACAATGAGCAGTTCTTC. The chain is built from TRBV20-1 and TRBJ2-1; TRBD1 matches 7 bases. V was clipped by 1 base and J by 3 bases; unmatched bases: 3. The germline V gene has CDR1 DFQATT and CDR2 SNEGSKA (reference sequence). The CDR3 totals 14 residues.

V and J are TRBV7-8 and TRBJ2-3; D is ambiguous. Trimming stripped 0 bases from V and 4 bases from J, with 5 bases between. Germline V gene data show CDR1 as SGHVS and CDR2 as FQNEAQ. The CDR3 is made up of 13 amino acids. The CDR3 DNA reads as TGTGCCAGCAGCTTAGCGTGGTCAGATACGCAGTATTTT. Residues: CASSLAWSDTQYF.

Within the sample, this clonotype is medium-sized. The chain recombines TRBV7-6 with TRBJ1-1; the match to TRBD1 covers 8 bases. The CDR3 totals 15 residues. Trimming removed 5 bases from V and 2 bases from J; junction bases left unmatched: 7. CDR1 and CDR2 from the germline V gene are SGHVS and FNYEAQ. CDR3 nucleotide sequence: TGTGCCAGCAGCCGAGAGGACAGGGCCAACACTGAAGCTTTCTTT. Protein product: CASSREDRANTEAFF.